This T cell receptor (beta chain) was sequenced during a study of blood T cell repertoires in COVID-19. Profiling relied on immunoSEQ multiplex PCR, and the TCRdb table lists in-frame clones only, not all of them. This sample has around 250,000 clones; about 80% occur once, and the top ten carry over 1.5%. Between the trimmed V and J ends, which lost 0 bases and 0 bases, there was a span of 3 bases. In germline, CDR1 is SGHNT, CDR2 YYREEE (reference sequence). The CDR3 covers 13 residues. J is TRBJ1-2 and V is TRBV5-4; no clear D gene. The sequenced sample consisted of peripheral blood. This clonotype was obtained from a woman over 75 with acute or convalescent COVID-19. The CDR3 region is CASSLDSNYGYTF. DNA of the CDR3: TGTGCCAGCAGCTTGGACTCTAACTATGGCTACACCTTC.